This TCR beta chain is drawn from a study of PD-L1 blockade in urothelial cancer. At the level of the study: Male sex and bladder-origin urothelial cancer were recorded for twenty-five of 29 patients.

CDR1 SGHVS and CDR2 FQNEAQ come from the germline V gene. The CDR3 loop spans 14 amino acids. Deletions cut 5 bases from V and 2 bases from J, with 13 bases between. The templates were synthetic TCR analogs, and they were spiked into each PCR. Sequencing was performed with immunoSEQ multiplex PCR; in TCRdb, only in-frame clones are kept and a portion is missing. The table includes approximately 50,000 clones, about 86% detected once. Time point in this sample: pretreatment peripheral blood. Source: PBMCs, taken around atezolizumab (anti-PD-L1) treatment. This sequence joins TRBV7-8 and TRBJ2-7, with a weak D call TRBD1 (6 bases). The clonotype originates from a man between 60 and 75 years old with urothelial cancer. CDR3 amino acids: CASSKAGATYEQYF. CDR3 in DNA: TGTGCCAGCAGCAAAGCAGGGGCAACCTACGAGCAGTACTTC.